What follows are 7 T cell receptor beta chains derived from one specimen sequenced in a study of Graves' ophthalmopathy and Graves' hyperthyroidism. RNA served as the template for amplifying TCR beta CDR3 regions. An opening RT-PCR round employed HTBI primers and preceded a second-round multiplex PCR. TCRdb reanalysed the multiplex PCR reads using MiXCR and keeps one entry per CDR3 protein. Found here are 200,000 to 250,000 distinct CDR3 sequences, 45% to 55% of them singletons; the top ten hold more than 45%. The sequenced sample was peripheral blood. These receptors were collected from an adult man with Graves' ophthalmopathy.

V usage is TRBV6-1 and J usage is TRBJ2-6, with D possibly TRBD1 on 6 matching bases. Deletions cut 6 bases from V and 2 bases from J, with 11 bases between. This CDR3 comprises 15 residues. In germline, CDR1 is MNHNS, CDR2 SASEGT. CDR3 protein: CASSGEGAGANVLTF. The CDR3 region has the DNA TGTGCCAGCAGCGGAGAGGGGGCTGGGGCCAACGTCCTGACTTTC.

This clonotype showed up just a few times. The CDR3 sequence is CASSVVGGGEAFF. DNA of the CDR3: TGTGCCAGCAGCGTAGTAGGAGGGGGTGAAGCTTTCTTT. V is TRBV9 and J is TRBJ1-1; possibly TRBD1 for D (6 bases). The CDR3 is made up of 13 amino acids. The germline gives CDR1 SGDLS, CDR2 YYNGEE. Trimming took 0 bases from V and 7 from J, leaving 10 bases between them.

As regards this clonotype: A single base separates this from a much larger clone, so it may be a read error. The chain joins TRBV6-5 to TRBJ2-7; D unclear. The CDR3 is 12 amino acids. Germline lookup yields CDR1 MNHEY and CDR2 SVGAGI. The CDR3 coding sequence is TGTGCCAGCAGTAGCCTCGGCTACGAGCAGTGCTTC. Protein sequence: CASSSLGYEQCF.

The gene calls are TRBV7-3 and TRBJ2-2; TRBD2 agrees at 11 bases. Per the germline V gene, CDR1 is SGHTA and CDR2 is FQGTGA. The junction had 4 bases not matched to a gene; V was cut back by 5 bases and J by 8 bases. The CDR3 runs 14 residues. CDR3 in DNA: TGTGCCAGCAGCGAACTAGCGGGAGCGGGGGAGCTGTTTTTT. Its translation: CASSELAGAGELFF.

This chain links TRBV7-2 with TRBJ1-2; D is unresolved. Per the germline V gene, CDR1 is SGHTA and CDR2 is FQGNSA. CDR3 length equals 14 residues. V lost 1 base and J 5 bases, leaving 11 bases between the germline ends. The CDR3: CASSLVGSLYGYTF. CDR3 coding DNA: TGTGCCAGCAGCTTAGTTGGCAGTCTATATGGCTACACCTTC. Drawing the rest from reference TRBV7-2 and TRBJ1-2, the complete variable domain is GAGVSQSPSNKVTEKGKDVELRCDPISGHTALYWYRQSLGQGLEFLIYFQGNSAPDKSGLPSDRFSAERTGGSVSTLTIQRTQQEDSAVYLCASSLVGSLYGYTFGSGTRLTVV.

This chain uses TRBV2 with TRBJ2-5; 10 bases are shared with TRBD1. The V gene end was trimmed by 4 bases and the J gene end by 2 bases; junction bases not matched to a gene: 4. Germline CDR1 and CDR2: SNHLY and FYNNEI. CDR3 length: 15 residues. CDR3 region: CASSVDRGLQETQYF. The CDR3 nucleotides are TGTGCCAGCAGTGTTGACAGGGGGCTACAAGAGACCCAGTACTTC.

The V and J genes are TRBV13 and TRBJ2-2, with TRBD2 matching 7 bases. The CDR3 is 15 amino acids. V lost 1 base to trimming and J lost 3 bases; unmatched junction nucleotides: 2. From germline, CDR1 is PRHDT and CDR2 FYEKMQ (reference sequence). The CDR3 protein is CASSLVREYTGELFF. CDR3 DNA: TGTGCCAGCAGCTTAGTGCGGGAGTACACCGGGGAGCTGTTTTTT.